The T cell receptor (beta chain) under discussion was sequenced for a study of T cells in Graves' hyperthyroidism and ophthalmopathy. Notes on the study in general: Blood samples included most of the expanded thyroid clonotypes exceeding 0.001.

Amplified TCR beta CDR3 regions came from RNA transcripts. With the HTBI primer set, the TCR CDR3 went through a first round of RT-PCR. Using its own MiXCR run on the multiplex PCR reads, TCRdb lists one record per CDR3 protein. This sample yields around 600,000 distinct CDR3 sequences, of which 12% to 15% are seen a single time; 7% to 9% belongs to the top ten. The CDR3 covers 17 residues. Trimming cost V 4 bases and J 0 bases, with 16 bases left between them. Germline CDR1 is LNHDA and CDR2 is SQIVND (reference sequence). Uncontrolled infection, other autoimmune disease, pregnancy or lactation led to exclusion. The diagnostic basis comprised clinical symptoms, serum thyroxine and TRAb, thyroid ultrasound and orbital computed tomography. Worth noting for this clonotype: Its antigen is undetermined.

This chain connects TRBV19 to TRBJ2-1; D may be TRBD1 or TRBD2 (6 bases each). The sequence was obtained from a young woman with Graves' ophthalmopathy. The sample was blood. As DNA, the CDR3 is TGTGCCAGTAGTACGGGGGCCGGACTCAGCTCCTACAATGAGCAGTTCTTC. This codes for CASSTGAGLSSYNEQFF.